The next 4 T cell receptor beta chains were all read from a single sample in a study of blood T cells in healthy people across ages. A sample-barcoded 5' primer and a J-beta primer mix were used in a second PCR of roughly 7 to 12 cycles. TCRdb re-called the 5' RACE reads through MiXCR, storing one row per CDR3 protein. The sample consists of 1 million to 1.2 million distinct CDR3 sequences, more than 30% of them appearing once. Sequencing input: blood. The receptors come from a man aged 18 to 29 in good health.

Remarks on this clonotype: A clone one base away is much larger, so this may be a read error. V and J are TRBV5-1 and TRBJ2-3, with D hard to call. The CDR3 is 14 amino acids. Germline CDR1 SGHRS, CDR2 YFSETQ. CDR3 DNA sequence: TGCGCCAGCAGCTTGTCGTCGTCCACAGATGCGCAGTATTTT. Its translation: CASSLSSSTDAQYF.

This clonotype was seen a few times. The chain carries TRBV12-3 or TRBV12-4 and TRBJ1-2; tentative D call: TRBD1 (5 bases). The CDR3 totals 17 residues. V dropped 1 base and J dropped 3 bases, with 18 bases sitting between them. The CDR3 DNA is TGTGCCAGCAGTTTAGGGGGCGCCCCCTCGCTTCACTATGGCTACACCTTC. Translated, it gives CASSLGGAPSLHYGYTF.

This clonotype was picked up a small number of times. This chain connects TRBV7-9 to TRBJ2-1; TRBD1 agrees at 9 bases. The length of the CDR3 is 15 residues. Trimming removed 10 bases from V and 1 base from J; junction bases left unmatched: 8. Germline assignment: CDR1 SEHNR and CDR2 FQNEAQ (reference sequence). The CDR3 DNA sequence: TGTGCCAAAAATGCGGGACAGGGATCCTACAATGAGCAGTTCTTC. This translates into CAKNAGQGSYNEQFF.

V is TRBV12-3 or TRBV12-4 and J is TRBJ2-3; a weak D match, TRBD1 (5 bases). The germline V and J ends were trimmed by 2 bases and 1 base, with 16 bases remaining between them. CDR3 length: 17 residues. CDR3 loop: CASSLPLTVSGTDTQYF. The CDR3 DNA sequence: TGTGCCAGCAGTTTACCCCTGACAGTCAGTGGCACAGATACGCAGTATTTT.